The 25 T cell receptor beta chains given below trace back to one sample, sequenced in a study of OX40 agonist ivuxolimab in advanced cancers. Clones were sequenced by immunoSEQ multiplex PCR, and TCRdb holds only the in-frame ones, with some missing. Of fewer than 55,000 clones in the sample, about 83% were seen once. The sample in question was CD4+ or CD8+ T cells sorted from blood, obtained in a trial of the OX40 agonist ivuxolimab. The receptor set was obtained from an adult with an advanced solid tumor such as melanoma, head and neck, liver or kidney cancer.

The chain joins TRBV27 to TRBJ2-7; 7 positions match TRBD1. The V segment lost 7 bases and the J segment 4 bases; nucleotides outside the gene matches: 13. The CDR3 is 15 amino acids. Germline CDR1 and CDR2: MNHEY and SMNVEV (reference sequence). Here the CDR3 DNA reads TGTGCCAGCACCCTAGATCCAGGGGGTAGTTACGAGCAGTACTTC. This encodes CASTLDPGGSYEQYF.

The rearrangement links TRBV19 to TRBJ1-1, with D possibly matching TRBD1 (6 bases). The germline gives CDR1 LNHDA, CDR2 SQIVND (reference sequence). The length of the CDR3 is 13 residues. The V end lost 7 bases, the J end lost 5 bases, and 14 bases lay between the germline ends. Here the CDR3 reads CASTPTGNTEAFF. The DNA for the CDR3 is TGTGCCAGTACCCCTACAGGGAATACTGAAGCTTTCTTT.

This chain links TRBV4-1 with TRBJ2-1; 9 bases map to TRBD1. The germline gives CDR1 MGHRA, CDR2 YSYEKL. V shed 5 bases and J 2 bases; nucleotides not matched to a gene: 7. The CDR3 extends over 16 amino acids. CDR3: CASSAIQGATYNEQFF. The CDR3, as DNA: TGCGCCAGCAGCGCCATACAGGGGGCGACCTACAATGAGCAGTTCTTC.

This chain links TRBV13 with TRBJ2-1; 7 positions match TRBD2. V gave up 5 bases and J gave up 10 bases; unmatched junction bases: 2. In germline, CDR1 is PRHDT, CDR2 FYEKMQ (reference sequence). The CDR3 is 11 residues long. The CDR3 reads CASSAGAEQFF. The CDR3 nucleotides read TGTGCCAGCAGCGCGGGAGCGGAGCAGTTCTTC.

The CDR3 DNA sequence: TGTGCCAGCAGCTTGGTGGGGCAGGGACGAGGCGAGCAGTACTTC. It is translated as CASSLVGQGRGEQYF. V usage is TRBV7-9 and J usage is TRBJ2-7, with D possibly called TRBD1 or TRBD2 (5 bases each). The CDR3 covers 15 residues. V was pared by 3 bases and J by 6 bases, with 18 bases between. Per the germline V gene, CDR1 is SEHNR and CDR2 is FQNEAQ (reference sequence).

The chain employs TRBV12-5 and TRBJ2-3, with 8 bases aligning to TRBD1. This CDR3 has 15 residues. Losses at the gene ends were 7 bases for V and 6 bases for J; bases not matched to a gene: 12. Per germline, CDR1 LGHNT and CDR2 FRNRAP. CDR3 DNA sequence: TGTGCTAGTGTTAGGGACAGGTACACTACGGATACGCAGTATTTT. It yields the protein CASVRDRYTTDTQYF. The full variable domain, completed using reference TRBV12-5 and TRBJ2-3, is DARVTQTPRHKVTEMGQEVTMRCQPILGHNTVFWYRQTMMQGLELLAYFRNRAPLDDSGMPKDRFSAEMPDATLATLKIQPSEPRDSAVYFCASVRDRYTTDTQYFGPGTRLTVL.

The chain links TRBV15 to TRBJ1-4, with D possibly being TRBD1 (6 bases). Trimming removed 9 bases at V and 3 bases at J, with 14 bases between. Looked up from germline, CDR1 is LNHNV and CDR2 is YYDKDF (reference sequence). The CDR3 is made up of 14 amino acids. DNA for the CDR3: TGTGCCACTAAAGAGGGGGGTCCTAATGAAAAACTGTTTTTT. Protein product: CATKEGGPNEKLFF.

This clone has a single count. The chain couples TRBV19 to TRBJ2-7, with D hard to call. The CDR3 consists of 11 residues. V gave up 7 bases and J gave up 3 bases, with 7 bases separating them. CDR1 and CDR2 from the germline V gene are LNHDA and SQIVND (reference sequence). In nucleotides, the CDR3 is TGTGCCAGTACGTTCGGCTACGAGCAGTACTTC. Its translation is CASTFGYEQYF. Together with reference TRBV19 and TRBJ2-7, the CDR3 gives the full variable domain: DGGITQSPKYLFRKEGQNVTLSCEQNLNHDAMYWYRQDPGQGLRLIYYSQIVNDFQKGDIAEGYSVSREKKESFPLTVTSAQKNPTAFYLCASTFGYEQYFGPGTRLTVT.

This chain joins TRBV27 and TRBJ2-7, with unresolved D. The germline V gene has CDR1 MNHEY and CDR2 SMNVEV (reference sequence). The CDR3 is 13 residues long. V was cut by 6 bases and J by 0 bases, with 9 bases left in between. DNA for the CDR3: TGTGCCAGCAGCGGGTCCTACTCCTACGAGCAGTACTTC. Protein: CASSGSYSYEQYF.

The rearrangement uses TRBV4-3 and TRBJ1-2; D is perhaps TRBD1 (6 bases). The CDR3 has 17 residues. The V gene lost 4 bases and the J gene lost 0 bases, with 18 bases spanning the gap. Germline CDR1 is LGHNA and CDR2 is YSLEER. The CDR3 is CASSRTTGTPANYGYTF. CDR3 bases: TGCGCCAGCAGCCGTACAACCGGGACACCAGCTAACTATGGCTACACCTTC.

The chain uses TRBV9 and TRBJ2-5; D possibly corresponds to TRBD2 (7 bases). Per germline, CDR1 SGDLS and CDR2 YYNGEE. Trimming pared 3 bases from V and 5 bases from J, leaving 17 bases between. This CDR3 is built from 15 residues. CDR3 DNA: TGTGCCAGCAGCGACTCTCGGGGGGCTGGGGAGACCCAGTACTTC. Residues: CASSDSRGAGETQYF.

The chain combines TRBV18 with TRBJ1-3; 9 bases are a match to TRBD1. The CDR3 covers 17 residues. Germline V lookup: CDR1 KGHSH, CDR2 LQKENI. With V trimmed by 4 bases and J by 0 bases, 7 bases remained unmatched. For the CDR3, the DNA is TGTGCCAGCTCACTCCGGGACAGGGCTCTCTCTGGAAACACCATATATTTT. Amino acid sequence: CASSLRDRALSGNTIYF.

The genes are TRBV13 and TRBJ2-3, with TRBD2 as a possible D gene (5 bases). Germline V gene lookup returns CDR1 PRHDT and CDR2 FYEKMQ (reference sequence). V shed 4 bases and J shed 3 bases, with 5 bases lying between them. This CDR3 is built from 12 residues. This CDR3 reads CASSSGTDTQYF. DNA of the CDR3: TGTGCCAGCAGCTCGGGAACAGATACGCAGTATTTT. The entire variable domain, with the rest obtained from reference TRBV13 and TRBJ2-3, is as follows: AAGVIQSPRHLIKEKRETATLKCYPIPRHDTVYWYQQGPGQDPQFLISFYEKMQSDKGSIPDRFSAQQFSDYHSELNMSSLELGDSALYFCASSSGTDTQYFGPGTRLTVL.

This clone showed up just once. The chain carries TRBV7-9 and TRBJ1-3; 7 bases align to TRBD1. Germline lookup yields CDR1 SEHNR and CDR2 FQNEAQ (reference sequence). V shed 8 bases and J 4 bases; nucleotides not matched to a gene: 11. The CDR3 covers 15 residues. CDR3: CASGNTGVGGNTIYF. For the CDR3, the DNA is TGTGCCAGCGGAAACACAGGGGTAGGAGGAAACACCATATATTTT.

The V and J genes are TRBV23-1 and TRBJ2-1; 16 bases line up with TRBD2. TRBV23-1 is flagged as an ORF with uncertain function. CDR3 length: 23 residues. J gave up 0 bases and V 4 bases, and 18 bases lay outside the gene matches. The CDR3 sequence: CASSPTTGPGLAGGLSSYNEQFF. Here the CDR3 DNA reads TGCGCCAGCAGTCCTACCACTGGACCGGGACTAGCGGGAGGGCTCAGCTCCTACAATGAGCAGTTCTTC.

This clone is medium-sized. Other nucleotide sequences from this sample produce the same CDR3. This chain's CDR3 is CASSLVGGGEKLFF. Written as DNA, the CDR3 is TGTGCCAGCAGCTTAGTGGGAGGTGGGGAAAAACTGTTTTTT. The chain combines TRBV7-9 with TRBJ1-4; D not resolved. Trimming took 1 base from V and 8 from J, leaving 11 bases between them. The germline V gene has CDR1 SEHNR and CDR2 FQNEAQ (reference sequence). There are 14 residues in the CDR3. Based on the CDR3 plus reference TRBV7-9 and TRBJ1-4, the full variable domain is DTGVSQNPRHKITKRGQNVTFRCDPISEHNRLYWYRQTLGQGPEFLTYFQNEAQLEKSRLLSDRFSAERPKGSFSTLEIQRTEQGDSAMYLCASSLVGGGEKLFFGSGTQLSVL.

The rearrangement joins TRBV5-1 to TRBJ1-1; D unclear. Looked up from germline, CDR1 is SGHRS and CDR2 is YFSETQ. The CDR3 has 13 amino acids. Trimming pared 4 bases from V and 1 base from J, leaving 8 bases between. Written as DNA, the CDR3 is TGCGCCAGCAGCCTCACAACGAACACTGAAGCTTTCTTT. The encoded protein is CASSLTTNTEAFF.

This clone was observed once. This chain connects TRBV7-9 to TRBJ2-2, with D unclear. This CDR3 region has 15 residues. V was shortened by 7 bases and J by 1 base, with 13 bases between the two germline ends. Germline V CDR1 and CDR2: SEHNR, FQNEAQ (reference sequence). The CDR3 bases are TGTGCCAGCATTATTTGGGCCCTGAACACCGGGGAGCTGTTTTTT. This encodes CASIIWALNTGELFF. Supplemented by reference TRBV7-9 and TRBJ2-2, the full variable domain reads DTGVSQNPRHKITKRGQNVTFRCDPISEHNRLYWYRQTLGQGPEFLTYFQNEAQLEKSRLLSDRFSAERPKGSFSTLEIQRTEQGDSAMYLCASIIWALNTGELFFGEGSRLTVL.

The CDR3 here is CASSVEGVGTDTQYF. CDR3 bases: TGTGCCAGCAGCGTAGAGGGGGTGGGCACAGATACGCAGTATTTT. This chain joins TRBV9 and TRBJ2-3; a weak D match, TRBD1 (6 bases). V dropped 0 bases and J dropped 1 base, with 9 bases sitting between them. From germline, CDR1 is SGDLS and CDR2 YYNGEE. The CDR3 contains 15 residues.

In this sample, this clone turned up once. This rearrangement joins TRBV5-4 to TRBJ1-2, with 8 bases that match TRBD1. This CDR3 spans 17 amino acids. CDR1 SGHNT and CDR2 YYREEE come from the germline V gene (reference sequence). Trimming at V came to 2 bases and at J to 7 bases, leaving 16 bases not matched to a gene. The CDR3 is CASSLPYDLQGVGGYTF. The CDR3 DNA reads TGTGCCAGCAGCTTACCATACGACCTACAGGGGGTGGGTGGCTACACCTTC.

The chain couples TRBV27 to TRBJ2-1; TRBD2 matches 12 bases. This CDR3 comprises 14 residues. V lost 6 bases, J lost 8 bases, and 5 bases stayed unmatched. The germline V gene has CDR1 MNHEY and CDR2 SMNVEV (reference sequence). CDR3 sequence reads: CASRPSGGGYEQFF. As DNA, the CDR3 is TGTGCCAGCAGACCTAGCGGGGGGGGGTATGAGCAGTTCTTC.

The rearrangement uses TRBV19 and TRBJ2-7, with D possibly matching TRBD2 (6 bases). In germline, CDR1 is LNHDA, CDR2 SQIVND (reference sequence). V lost 3 bases and J lost 1, with 10 bases in between. The CDR3 consists of 14 residues. CDR3 DNA: TGTGCCAGTAGTATCGAGGCGGGATCCTACGAGCAGTACTTC. Protein: CASSIEAGSYEQYF.

About this clone: A far more abundant clone sits one base away, making this likely a read error. The V gene is TRBV11-3, the J gene TRBJ1-6, with D hard to call. V was pared by 5 bases and J by 0 bases, with 11 bases between. The CDR3 spans 16 residues. In germline, CDR1 is SGHNT, CDR2 YENEEA. CDR3 bases: TGTGCCAGCAGCCCGGACTGGAGCTCCTATAATTCACCCCTCCACTTT. Protein product: CASSPDWSSYNSPLHF.

The chain couples TRBV4-3 to TRBJ1-1; D remains unclear. This CDR3 is 15 amino acids long. CDR1 is LGHNA, CDR2 YSLEER, per germline. V was trimmed by 4 bases and J by 0 bases, leaving 12 bases between them. CDR3 DNA sequence: TGCGCCAGCAGCCCCGCGGGAGGGATGAACACTGAAGCTTTCTTT. This gives the protein CASSPAGGMNTEAFF.

The chain uses TRBV4-3 and TRBJ2-2; TRBD1 is a possible D gene (5 bases). Germline assignment: CDR1 LGHNA and CDR2 YSLEER. V was cut by 0 bases and J by 6 bases, with 14 bases left in between. The CDR3 sequence is 16 residues long. This chain's CDR3 is CASSQDRRVVAGELFF. CDR3 nucleotide sequence: TGCGCCAGCAGCCAAGATCGCAGGGTAGTCGCCGGGGAGCTGTTTTTT.